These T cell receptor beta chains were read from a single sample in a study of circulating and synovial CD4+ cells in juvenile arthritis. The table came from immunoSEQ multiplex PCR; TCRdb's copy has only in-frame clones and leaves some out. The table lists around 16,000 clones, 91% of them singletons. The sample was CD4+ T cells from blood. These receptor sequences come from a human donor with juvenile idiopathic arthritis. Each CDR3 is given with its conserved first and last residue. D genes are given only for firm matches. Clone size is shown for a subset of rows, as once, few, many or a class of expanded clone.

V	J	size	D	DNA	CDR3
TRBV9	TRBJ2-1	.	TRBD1	TGTGCCAGCAGCGCAGGGGGTGGAGAGCAGTTCTTC	CASSAGGGEQFF
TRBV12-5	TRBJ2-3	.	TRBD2	TGTGCTAGTGGTCGGACTAGCGGAAACACAGATACGCAGTATTTT	CASGRTSGNTDTQYF
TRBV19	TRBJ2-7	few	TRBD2	TGTGCCAGTACCCCGACTAGCGGAACCTACGAGCAGTACTTC	CASTPTSGTYEQYF
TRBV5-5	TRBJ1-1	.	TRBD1	TGTGCCAGCAGCCCTAGGGACAGGGTTAGGACTGAAGCTTTCTTT	CASSPRDRVRTEAFF
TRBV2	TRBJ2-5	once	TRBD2	TGTGCCAGCATAGGACTAGCGGGGGGGCGAGGGGAGACCCAGTACTTC	CASIGLAGGRGETQYF
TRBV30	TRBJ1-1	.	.	TGTGCCTGGCGCAGGTTGAACACTGAAGCTTTCTTT	CAWRRLNTEAFF
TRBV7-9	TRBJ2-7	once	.	TGTGCCAGCAGCTTATCTAGCATCAGGGGAGAGCAGTACTTC	CASSLSSIRGEQYF
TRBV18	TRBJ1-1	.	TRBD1	TGTGCCAGCTCACGACAGACAGGGGGGACCTCAGCGACTGAAGCTTTCTTT	CASSRQTGGTSATEAFF
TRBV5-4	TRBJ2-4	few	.	TGTGCCAGCAGACCGGACAGCGGGGCGGACATTCAGTACTTC	CASRPDSGADIQYF
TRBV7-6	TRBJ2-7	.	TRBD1	TGTGCCAGCAGCTTAGTCCGGGACAGGGGTTCCGAGCAGTACTTC	CASSLVRDRGSEQYF
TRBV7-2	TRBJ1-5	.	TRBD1	TGTGCCAGCAGCTTTGGGACAGGGGGAGATGGACAGCCCCAGCATTTT	CASSFGTGGDGQPQHF
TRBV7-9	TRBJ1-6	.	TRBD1	TGTGCCAGCAGAGATACAACCGGGACAGGGGGTTCACCCCTCCACTTT	CASRDTTGTGGSPLHF
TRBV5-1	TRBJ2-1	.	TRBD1	TGCGCCAGCAGCTTACTTTGGGAGACAGGGCTAAGCGAGCAGTTCTTC	CASSLLWETGLSEQFF
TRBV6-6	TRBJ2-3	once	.	TGTGCCAGCTTTGACGAATTAGCGAGCACAGATACGCAGTATTTT	CASFDELASTDTQYF
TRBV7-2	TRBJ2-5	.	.	TGTGCCAGCAGCCATCAAGAGACCCAGTACTTC	CASSHQETQYF
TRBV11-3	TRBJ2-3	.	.	TGTGCCAGCAGCTTAGGGGACATCACAGATACGCAGTATTTT	CASSLGDITDTQYF
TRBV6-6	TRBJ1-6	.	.	TGTGCCAGCAGCCGCGATAATTCCCCCCTCCACTTT	CASSRDNSPLHF
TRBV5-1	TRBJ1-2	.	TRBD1	TGCGCCAGCCCCCCCGACAGGGGACGTTACTATGGCTACACCTTC	CASPPDRGRYYGYTF
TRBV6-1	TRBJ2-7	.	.	TGTGCCAGCAGACTGACAGGGAGGAGCGAGCAGTACTTC	CASRLTGRSEQYF
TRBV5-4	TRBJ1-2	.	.	TGTGCCAGCAGCCCCGTTCAGGGGAAGGGCTACACCTTC	CASSPVQGKGYTF
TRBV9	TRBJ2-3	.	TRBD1	TGTGCCAGCAGCGTCAGACAGGGGGGCACAGATACGCAGTATTTT	CASSVRQGGTDTQYF
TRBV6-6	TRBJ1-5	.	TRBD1	TGTGCCAGCAGTTACTTAACAGGGGGCAATCAGCCCCAGCATTTT	CASSYLTGGNQPQHF
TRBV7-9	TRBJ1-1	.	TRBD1	TGTGCCAGCAGCTTAGTGAGGCCCAACAGGGGGAAGGACACTGAAGCTTTCTTT	CASSLVRPNRGKDTEAFF
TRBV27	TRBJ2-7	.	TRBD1	TGTGCCAGCAGTACCTGGACAGGGGGTGAGAACGAGCAGTACTTC	CASSTWTGGENEQYF
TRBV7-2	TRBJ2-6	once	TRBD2	TGTGCCAGCAGCTTAGCGCGGCGGGGGATCGCTGGGGCCAACGTCCTGACTTTC	CASSLARRGIAGANVLTF
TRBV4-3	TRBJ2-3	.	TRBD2	TGCGCCAGCAGCTTAGCGGGGCCTAGCACAGATACGCAGTATTTT	CASSLAGPSTDTQYF
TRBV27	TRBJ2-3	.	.	TGTGCCAGCGTTCAGCGGATCACAGATACGCAGTATTTT	CASVQRITDTQYF
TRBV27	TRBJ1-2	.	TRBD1	TGTGCCAGCAGTTATCAGGGGGCCTATGGCTACACCTTC	CASSYQGAYGYTF
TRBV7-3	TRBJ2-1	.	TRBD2	TGTGCCAGCAGCTTTACGGCTAGCGGGATTGGAGAGCAGTTCTTC	CASSFTASGIGEQFF
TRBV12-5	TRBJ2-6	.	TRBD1	TGTGCTAGTGGTTTGGTAGACAGGGTGGCCCGAGCTCCCTCTGGGGCCAACGTCCTGACTTTC	CASGLVDRVARAPSGANVLTF
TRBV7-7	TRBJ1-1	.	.	TGTGCTAGCAGCTTGGGCCCGGGGGTCACTGAAGCTTTCTTT	CASSLGPGVTEAFF
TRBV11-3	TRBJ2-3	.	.	TGTGCCAGCAGCTTAGGGGACATAACTAGCACAGATACGCAGTATTTT	CASSLGDITSTDTQYF
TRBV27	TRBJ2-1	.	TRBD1	TGTGCCAGCAGACTAAACAGGGGGCTATCCTACAATGAGCAGTTCTTC	CASRLNRGLSYNEQFF
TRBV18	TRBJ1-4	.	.	TGTGCCAGCTCACCTTCTGGAGGGGCAACTAATGAAAAACTGTTTTTT	CASSPSGGATNEKLFF
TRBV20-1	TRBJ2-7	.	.	TGCAGTGCCGAGGGCTCCTACGAGCAGTACTTC	CSAEGSYEQYF
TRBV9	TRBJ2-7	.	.	TGTGCCAGCAGCGTAGGGACAAACTCCTACGAGCAGTACTTC	CASSVGTNSYEQYF
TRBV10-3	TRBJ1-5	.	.	TGTGCCATCAGTGAGTCGAGGGATCAGCCCCAGCATTTT	CAISESRDQPQHF
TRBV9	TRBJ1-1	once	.	TGTGCCAGCAGCGTAGCTGCGGGGAACACTGAAGCTTTCTTT	CASSVAAGNTEAFF
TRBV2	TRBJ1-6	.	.	TGTGCCAGCAGACTTACTTACTCTAATTCACCCCTCCACTTT	CASRLTYSNSPLHF
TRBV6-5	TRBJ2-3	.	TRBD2	TGTGCCAGCAGTTCGACTAGCGGGAGGGGTATAGATACGCAGTATTTT	CASSSTSGRGIDTQYF